Sequencing of this TCR beta chain was carried out in a study of blood T cells in healthy people across ages. Whole-study findings and limits: Among T cells, TCR beta diversity per million cells dropped roughly linearly as age rose.

Researchers report isolating at least 6 million PBMCs per sample. PCR was performed a second time for about 6 to 11 cycles using a sample-barcoded 5' primer and a J-beta primer mix. TCRdb redid the calling of the 5' RACE reads with MiXCR, one entry per CDR3 protein. The sample includes more than 700,000 distinct CDR3 sequences, 50% to 65% of them seen just once. Comment on this clonotype: What it binds is not known.

Germline CDR1 reads SQVTM; CDR2 reads ANQGSEA. The V end was cut by 4 bases, the J end by 0 bases, with 7 bases between. This CDR3 contains 14 residues. The sequenced sample consisted of blood. The genes are TRBV29-1 and TRBJ2-6, with D unresolved. The clonotype comes from a man aged 80 or over in good health. The CDR3 sequence is CSVVRASGANVLTF. The CDR3 DNA reads TGCAGCGTTGTCAGAGCCTCTGGGGCCAACGTCCTGACTTTC.